This TCR beta chain was recorded in a study of memory CD4+ T cells and cytomegalovirus serostatus. Study-wide points: Suggested: most of the CMV-linked TCR signature lies in CD4+ memory cells.

Trimming cost V 3 bases and J 5 bases; bases outside gene matches: 12. Germline loops: CDR1 SEHNR, CDR2 FQNEAQ (reference sequence). The CDR3 covers 19 residues. Sequenced by immunoSEQ multiplex PCR; TCRdb stores in-frame clones only, minus some. This sample has 45,000 to 55,000 clones, with roughly 78% found just once. To note about this clone: Antigen unknown.

The sort gate was single viable CD3+CD4+CD8-CD45RO+ cells for memory CD4+ T cells. The chain has TRBV7-9 and TRBJ2-2; 13 positions agree with TRBD2. The TCR was taken from an adult in good health and CMV-seronegative. The sample was memory CD4+ T cells from blood. CDR3 protein: CASSFFWTSGSDYTGELFF. CDR3 coding DNA: TGTGCCAGCAGCTTCTTCTGGACTAGCGGGAGTGATTATACCGGGGAGCTGTTTTTT.